This TCR beta chain was recovered during a study of vaccination effects on CD4 cells after COVID-19. Germline V gene sequence: CDR1 SEHNR, CDR2 FQNEAQ (reference sequence). Deletions cut 1 base from V and 8 bases from J, with 5 bases between. This CDR3 spans 11 amino acids. Only in-frame clones appear in the TCRdb table, and some are missing; sequencing was by immunoSEQ multiplex PCR. The sample holds about 38,000 clones; approximately 84% are singletons and the top ten take 2%. Before any sequencing was done, the ViraFEST assay used viral peptide pools to expand antigen-specific CD4+ T cells. Isolation of CD4+ T cells took place after 10 to 11 days of culture. Two-dose BNT162b2 or mRNA-1273 vaccination was given to participants. Cultures of over 1.5 million PBMC per well contained approximately 10 IU/ml IL-2 plus 10 ug/ml peptides. At days 3 and 7, half of the medium was exchanged for IL-2 medium.

Notes on this clone: Its target is unknown.

The sequence was obtained from a human donor who received a COVID-19 vaccine. Some clones in this sample may be carry-over from other donors' samples. The chain recombines TRBV7-9 with TRBJ1-1; D call uncertain. The source was CD4+ T cells from PBMCs cultured with HCoV-NL63 spike peptides, collected after COVID-19 vaccination. Here the CDR3 DNA reads TGTGCCAGCAGCTTAGAGACGGAAGCTTTCTTT. Its translation is CASSLETEAFF.